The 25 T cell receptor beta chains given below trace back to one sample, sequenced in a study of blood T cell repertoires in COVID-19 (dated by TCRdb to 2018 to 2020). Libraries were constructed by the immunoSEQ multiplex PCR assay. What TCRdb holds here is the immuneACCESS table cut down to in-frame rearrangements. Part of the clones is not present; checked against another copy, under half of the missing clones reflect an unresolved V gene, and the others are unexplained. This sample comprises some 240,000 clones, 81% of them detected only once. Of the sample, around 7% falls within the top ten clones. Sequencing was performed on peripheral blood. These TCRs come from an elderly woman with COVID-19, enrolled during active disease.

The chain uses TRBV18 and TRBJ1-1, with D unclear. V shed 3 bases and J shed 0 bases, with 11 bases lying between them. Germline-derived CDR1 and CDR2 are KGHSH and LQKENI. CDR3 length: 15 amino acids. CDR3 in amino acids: CASSPVLNMNTEAFF. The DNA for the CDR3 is TGTGCCAGCTCACCGGTTCTCAACATGAACACTGAAGCTTTCTTT.

The CDR3 loop is CASSLVVNYGYTF. CDR3 bases: TGTGCCAGCAGTTTAGTAGTTAACTATGGCTACACCTTC. The chain employs TRBV12-3 or TRBV12-4 and TRBJ1-2; D gene ambiguous. The V gene lost 1 base and the J gene lost 1 base, with 4 bases spanning the gap. The CDR3 covers 13 residues.

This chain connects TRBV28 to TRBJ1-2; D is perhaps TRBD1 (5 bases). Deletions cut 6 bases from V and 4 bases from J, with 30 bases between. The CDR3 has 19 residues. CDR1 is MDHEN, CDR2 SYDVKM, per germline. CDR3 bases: TGTGCCAGCAGACACGACTCAACAGGATGGCGGCTCTACGTCTATGGCTACACCTTC. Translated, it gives CASRHDSTGWRLYVYGYTF.

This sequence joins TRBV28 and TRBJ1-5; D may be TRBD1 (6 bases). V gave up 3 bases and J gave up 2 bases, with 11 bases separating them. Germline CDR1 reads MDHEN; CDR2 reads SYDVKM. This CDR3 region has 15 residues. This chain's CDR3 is CASSFTGLGNQPQHF. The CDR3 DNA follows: TGTGCCAGCAGTTTTACAGGGTTGGGCAATCAGCCCCAGCATTTT.

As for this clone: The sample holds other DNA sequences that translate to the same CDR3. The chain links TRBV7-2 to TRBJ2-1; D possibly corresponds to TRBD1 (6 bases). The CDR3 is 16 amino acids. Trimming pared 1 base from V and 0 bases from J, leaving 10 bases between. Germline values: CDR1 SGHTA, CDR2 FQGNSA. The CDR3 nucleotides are TGTGCCAGCAGCTTAGTAGGGGGAAGCTCCTACAATGAGCAGTTCTTC. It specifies CASSLVGGSSYNEQFF.

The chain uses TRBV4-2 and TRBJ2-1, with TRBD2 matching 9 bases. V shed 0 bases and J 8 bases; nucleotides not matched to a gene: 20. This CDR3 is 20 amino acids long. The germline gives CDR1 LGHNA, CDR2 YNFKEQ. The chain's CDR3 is CASSQEGYRGPAGGPDEQFF. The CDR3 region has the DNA TGTGCCAGCAGCCAAGAGGGTTACAGGGGCCCAGCGGGAGGTCCTGATGAGCAGTTCTTC.

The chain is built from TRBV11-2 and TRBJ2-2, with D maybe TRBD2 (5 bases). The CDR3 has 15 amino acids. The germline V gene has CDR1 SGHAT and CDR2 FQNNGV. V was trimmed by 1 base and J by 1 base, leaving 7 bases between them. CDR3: CASSLVSENTGELFF. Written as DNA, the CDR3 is TGTGCCAGCAGCTTAGTTAGCGAGAACACCGGGGAGCTGTTTTTT. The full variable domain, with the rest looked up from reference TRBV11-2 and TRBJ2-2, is EAGVAQSPRYKIIEKRQSVAFWCNPISGHATLYWYQQILGQGPKLLIQFQNNGVVDDSQLPKDRFSAERLKGVDSTLKIQPAKLEDSAVYLCASSLVSENTGELFFGEGSRLTVL.

The CDR3 bases are TGTGCCAGCAGCTTATCAGGGGTCCCGAATTCACCCCTCCACTTT. Its translation: CASSLSGVPNSPLHF. The chain employs TRBV7-6 and TRBJ1-6; maybe TRBD1 (6 bases). The CDR3 is 15 amino acids. Looked up from germline, CDR1 is SGHVS and CDR2 is FNYEAQ. V was cut by 2 bases and J by 7 bases, with 12 bases left in between.

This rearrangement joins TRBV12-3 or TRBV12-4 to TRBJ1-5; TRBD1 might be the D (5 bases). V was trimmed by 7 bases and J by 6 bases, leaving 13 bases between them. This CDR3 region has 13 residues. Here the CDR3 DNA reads TGTGCCAGCACCACGACAGCGGGTCAGCCCCAGCATTTT. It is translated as CASTTTAGQPQHF.

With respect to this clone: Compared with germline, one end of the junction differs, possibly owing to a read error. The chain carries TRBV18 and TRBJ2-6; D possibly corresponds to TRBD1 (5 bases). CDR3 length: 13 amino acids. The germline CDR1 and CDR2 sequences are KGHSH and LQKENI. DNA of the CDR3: TGTGCCAGCCGACCTTCTGGGGCTAACGTCCTGACTTTC. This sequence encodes CASRPSGANVLTF.

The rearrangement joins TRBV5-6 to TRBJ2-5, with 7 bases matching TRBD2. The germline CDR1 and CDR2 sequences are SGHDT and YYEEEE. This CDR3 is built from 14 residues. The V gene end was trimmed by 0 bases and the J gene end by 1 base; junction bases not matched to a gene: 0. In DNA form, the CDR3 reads TGTGCCAGCAGCTTGGAGCGGGGCCAAGAGACCCAGTACTTC. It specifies CASSLERGQETQYF.

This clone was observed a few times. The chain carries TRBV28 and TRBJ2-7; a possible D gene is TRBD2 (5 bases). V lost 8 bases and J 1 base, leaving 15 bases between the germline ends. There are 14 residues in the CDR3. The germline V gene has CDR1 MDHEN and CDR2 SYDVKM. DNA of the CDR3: TGTGCCAGCCAACCTGGCGGAGGATCCTACGAGCAGTACTTC. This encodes CASQPGGGSYEQYF. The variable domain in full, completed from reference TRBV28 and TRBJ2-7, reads DVKVTQSSRYLVKRTGEKVFLECVQDMDHENMFWYRQDPGLGLRLIYFSYDVKMKEKGDIPEGYSVSREKKERFSLILESASTNQTSMYLCASQPGGGSYEQYFGPGTRLTVT.

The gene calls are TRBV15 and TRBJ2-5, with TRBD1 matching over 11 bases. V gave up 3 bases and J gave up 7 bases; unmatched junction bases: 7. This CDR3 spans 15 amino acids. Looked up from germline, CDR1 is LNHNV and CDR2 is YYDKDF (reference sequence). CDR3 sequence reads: CATSSGQGAVGTQYF. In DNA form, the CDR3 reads TGTGCCACCAGCAGTGGACAGGGGGCAGTGGGGACCCAGTACTTC. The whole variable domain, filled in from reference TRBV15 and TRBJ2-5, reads DAMVIQNPRYQVTQFGKPVTLSCSQTLNHNVMYWYQQKSSQAPKLLFHYYDKDFNNEADTPDNFQSRRPNTSFCFLDIRSPGLGDTAMYLCATSSGQGAVGTQYFGPGTRLLVL.

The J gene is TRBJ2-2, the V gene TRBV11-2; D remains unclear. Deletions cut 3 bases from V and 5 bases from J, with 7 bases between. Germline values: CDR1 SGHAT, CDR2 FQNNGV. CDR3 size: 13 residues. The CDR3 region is CASSFGQTGELFF. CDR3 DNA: TGTGCCAGCAGCTTTGGGCAGACCGGGGAGCTGTTTTTT.

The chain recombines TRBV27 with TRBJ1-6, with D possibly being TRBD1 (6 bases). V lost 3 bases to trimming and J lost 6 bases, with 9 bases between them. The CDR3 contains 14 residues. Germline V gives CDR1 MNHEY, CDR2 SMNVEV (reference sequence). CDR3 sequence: CASSLGHGNSPLHF. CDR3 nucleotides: TGTGCCAGCAGTTTGGGACATGGTAATTCACCCCTCCACTTT.

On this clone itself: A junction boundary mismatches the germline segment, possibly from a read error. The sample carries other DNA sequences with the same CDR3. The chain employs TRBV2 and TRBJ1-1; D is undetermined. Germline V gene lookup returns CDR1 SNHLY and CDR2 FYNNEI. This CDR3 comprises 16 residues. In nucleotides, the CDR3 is TGCGCCAGCAGTGCAATTGGTGGCACGCCGAACACTGAAGCTTTCTTT. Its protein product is CASSAIGGTPNTEAFF.

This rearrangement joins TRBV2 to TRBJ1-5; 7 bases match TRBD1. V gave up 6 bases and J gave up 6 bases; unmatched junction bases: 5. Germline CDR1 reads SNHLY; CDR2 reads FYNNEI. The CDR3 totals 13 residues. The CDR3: CASRGDSPQPQHF. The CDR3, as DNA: TGTGCCAGCAGGGGGGACAGTCCTCAGCCCCAGCATTTT.

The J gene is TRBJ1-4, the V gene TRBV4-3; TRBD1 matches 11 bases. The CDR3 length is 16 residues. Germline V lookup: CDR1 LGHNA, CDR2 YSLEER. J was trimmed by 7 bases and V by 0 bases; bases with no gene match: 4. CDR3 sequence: CASSQDTGTGGEKLFF. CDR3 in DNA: TGCGCCAGCAGCCAAGACACCGGGACAGGGGGTGAAAAACTGTTTTTT.

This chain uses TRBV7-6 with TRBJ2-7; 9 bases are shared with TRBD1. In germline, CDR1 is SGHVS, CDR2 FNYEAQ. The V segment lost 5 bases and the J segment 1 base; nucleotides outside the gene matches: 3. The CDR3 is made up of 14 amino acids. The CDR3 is CASSPGTGSYEQYF. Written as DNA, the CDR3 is TGTGCCAGCAGCCCCGGGACAGGGTCCTACGAGCAGTACTTC. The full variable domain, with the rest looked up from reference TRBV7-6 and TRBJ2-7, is GAGVSQSPRYKVTKRGQDVALRCDPISGHVSLYWYRQALGQGPEFLTYFNYEAQQDKSGLPNDRFSAERPEGSISTLTIQRTEQRDSAMYRCASSPGTGSYEQYFGPGTRLTVT.

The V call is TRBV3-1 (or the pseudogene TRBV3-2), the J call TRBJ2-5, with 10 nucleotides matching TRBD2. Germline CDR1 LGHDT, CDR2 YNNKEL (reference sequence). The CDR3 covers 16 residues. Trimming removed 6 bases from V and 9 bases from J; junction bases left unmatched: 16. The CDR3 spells CASSLSGRGFSPAQYF. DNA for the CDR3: TGTGCCAGCAGTTTAAGCGGGAGGGGGTTTAGTCCGGCCCAGTACTTC.

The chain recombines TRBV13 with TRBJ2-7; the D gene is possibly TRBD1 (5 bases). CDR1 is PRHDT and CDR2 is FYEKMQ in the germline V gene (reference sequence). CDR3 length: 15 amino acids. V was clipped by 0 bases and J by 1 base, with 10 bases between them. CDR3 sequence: CASSLGTVKSYEQYF. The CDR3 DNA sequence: TGTGCCAGCAGCTTAGGGACAGTTAAATCCTACGAGCAGTACTTC. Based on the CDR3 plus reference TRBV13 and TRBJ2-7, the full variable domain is AAGVIQSPRHLIKEKRETATLKCYPIPRHDTVYWYQQGPGQDPQFLISFYEKMQSDKGSIPDRFSAQQFSDYHSELNMSSLELGDSALYFCASSLGTVKSYEQYFGPGTRLTVT.

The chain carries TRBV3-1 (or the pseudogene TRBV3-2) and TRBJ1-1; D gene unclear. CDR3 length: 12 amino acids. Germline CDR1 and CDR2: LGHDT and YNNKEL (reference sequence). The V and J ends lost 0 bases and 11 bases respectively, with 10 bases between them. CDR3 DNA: TGTGCCAGCAGCCAAGATTCTAGGTATGCTTTCTTT. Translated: CASSQDSRYAFF.

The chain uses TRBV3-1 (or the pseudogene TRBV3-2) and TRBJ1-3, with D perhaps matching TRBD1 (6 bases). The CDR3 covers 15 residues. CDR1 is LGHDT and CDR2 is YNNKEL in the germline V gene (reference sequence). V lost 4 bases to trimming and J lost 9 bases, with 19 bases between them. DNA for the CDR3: TGTGCCAGCAGCCCACGGGACAAGGGAAGGGGCACCATATATTTT. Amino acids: CASSPRDKGRGTIYF.

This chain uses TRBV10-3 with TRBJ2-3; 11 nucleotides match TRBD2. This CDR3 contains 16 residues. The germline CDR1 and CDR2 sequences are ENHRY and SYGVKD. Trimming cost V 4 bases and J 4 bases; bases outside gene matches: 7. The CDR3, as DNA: TGTGCCATCAGTGGGACACTAGCGGGAGAGGCAGATACGCAGTATTTT. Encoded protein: CAISGTLAGEADTQYF.

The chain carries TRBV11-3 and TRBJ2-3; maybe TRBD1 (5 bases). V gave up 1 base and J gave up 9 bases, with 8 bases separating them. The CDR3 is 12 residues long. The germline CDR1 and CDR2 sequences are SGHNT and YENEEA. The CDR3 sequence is CASSLGAGTQYF. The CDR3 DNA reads TGTGCCAGCAGCTTAGGGGCAGGGACGCAGTATTTT.